The 21 T cell receptor beta chains listed next were all sequenced from one sample in a study of T cell changes during pregnancy in multiple sclerosis. TCRdb's table, derived via immunoSEQ multiplex PCR, lists solely in-frame clones and lacks some. The table includes approximately 93,000 clones, about 91% detected once. Sample: peripheral blood, taken in the first trimester of pregnancy. These receptors all come from a female donor in good health, enrolled as a control in a pregnancy study.

The chain employs TRBV5-1 and TRBJ2-2; 10 nucleotides agree with TRBD2. J gave up 5 bases and V 2 bases, and 3 bases lay outside the gene matches. Per the germline V gene, CDR1 is SGHRS and CDR2 is YFSETQ. CDR3 length: 15 residues. This CDR3 is CASSFVAGGTGELFF. Written as DNA, the CDR3 is TGCGCCAGCAGCTTCGTAGCGGGGGGTACCGGGGAGCTGTTTTTT.

The rearrangement uses TRBV12-1 and TRBJ2-3; the table's D call of TRBD2 was not tested on the DNA. TRBV12-1 is assigned pseudogene status. The CDR3 is made up of 14 amino acids. The CDR3 loop is CAKVTRGFGYTQYF. CDR3 nucleotide sequence: TGTGCCAAAGTGACTAGGGGATTTGGCTATACGCAGTATTTT.

This chain uses TRBV6-5 with TRBJ2-3; 8 positions agree with TRBD2. This CDR3 region has 15 residues. J lost 1 base, V lost 4 bases, and 4 bases had no gene match. The V gene's germline CDR1 is MNHEY and CDR2 SVGAGI. The CDR3 region has the DNA TGTGCCAGCAGTTCCACTAGCGGTGGCACAGATACGCAGTATTTT. Its protein product is CASSSTSGGTDTQYF.

V and J are TRBV30 and TRBJ2-5, with D maybe TRBD2 (5 bases). From germline, CDR1 is GTSNPN and CDR2 SVGIG (reference sequence). Trimming stripped 7 bases from V and 2 bases from J, with 17 bases between. This CDR3 is 14 amino acids long. CDR3 nucleotide sequence: TGTGCCTCCGGTGGCCTAGCCTTACAAGAGACCCAGTACTTC. Its protein product is CASGGLALQETQYF.

On this clone itself: An end of the junction does not agree with germline; a read error may underlie this. The genes are TRBV7-7 and TRBJ2-1, with 10 bases that match TRBD2. Germline assignment: CDR1 SSHAT and CDR2 FNYEAQ (reference sequence). This CDR3 has 14 residues. CDR3 DNA: TGTGCTAGCAGCTTAGCGGGGGGTCTCAATGAGCAGTTCTTC. This codes for CASSLAGGLNEQFF.

V and J are TRBV4-3 and TRBJ2-3, with 7 bases identical to TRBD1. The CDR3 is made up of 16 amino acids. V was clipped by 0 bases and J by 1 base; unmatched bases: 4. CDR1 and CDR2 (germline): LGHNA, YSLEER. CDR3 amino acids: CASSQDVDRGTDTQYF. The CDR3, as DNA: TGCGCCAGCAGCCAAGATGTTGACAGGGGCACAGATACGCAGTATTTT.

This clone was seen only a few times. This chain connects TRBV19 to TRBJ1-1; D remains ambiguous. Germline assignment: CDR1 LNHDA and CDR2 SQIVND (reference sequence). Trimming left V 7 bases short and J 3 bases short, with 15 bases between. The CDR3 extends over 14 amino acids. The CDR3 DNA is TGTGCCAGTACCTCACGTCGGGAACACACTGAAGCTTTCTTT. Its translation is CASTSRREHTEAFF.

The chain recombines TRBV6-6 with TRBJ2-7, with 7 positions matching TRBD1. The ends lost 2 bases at V and 0 bases at J; junction bases unmatched: 1. Germline CDR1 reads MNHNY; CDR2 reads SVGAGI (reference sequence). CDR3 size: 14 residues. CDR3 protein: CASSYGTASYEQYF. The CDR3 DNA is TGTGCCAGCAGTTACGGGACAGCCTCCTACGAGCAGTACTTC.

This clone is a singleton in its sample. The chain couples TRBV7-8 to TRBJ1-1; D is undetermined. The germline CDR1 and CDR2 sequences are SGHVS and FQNEAQ. CDR3 length: 16 residues. The V gene lost 1 base and the J gene lost 7 bases, with 19 bases spanning the gap. The chain's CDR3 is CASSLEGEGGSGEAFF. CDR3 nucleotide sequence: TGTGCCAGCAGCTTAGAAGGTGAGGGAGGCTCGGGTGAAGCTTTCTTT.

This chain's CDR3 is CATSRLGQGEVADTQYF. CDR3 bases: TGTGCCACCAGCAGGTTGGGACAGGGGGAAGTCGCAGATACGCAGTATTTT. The chain is built from TRBV15 and TRBJ2-3; 11 bases are a match to TRBD1. CDR1 is LNHNV, CDR2 YYDKDF, per germline (reference sequence). V shed 3 bases, J shed 4 bases, and the junction held 9 bases outside the gene matches. The CDR3 runs to 17 residues.

The CDR3 loop reads CASIVSRGDTEAFF. The CDR3 DNA reads TGTGCCAGCATAGTTTCACGGGGGGACACTGAAGCTTTCTTT. This rearrangement joins TRBV2 to TRBJ1-1, with D perhaps matching TRBD1 (5 bases). Trimming removed 7 bases from V and 3 bases from J, with 15 bases in between. The CDR3 spans 14 residues. The germline gives CDR1 SNHLY, CDR2 FYNNEI.

This chain connects TRBV4-1 to TRBJ1-1, with no clear D. The CDR3 spans 12 residues. Germline-derived CDR1 and CDR2 are MGHRA and YSYEKL. V gave up 6 bases and J gave up 1 base, with 6 bases separating them. CDR3 residues: CASRGGNTEAFF. CDR3 in DNA: TGCGCCAGCAGAGGAGGGAACACTGAAGCTTTCTTT.

The chain couples TRBV11-2 to TRBJ2-7; D gene uncertain. V was shortened by 5 bases and J by 3 bases, with 14 bases between the two germline ends. This CDR3 has 14 amino acids. Per germline, CDR1 SGHAT and CDR2 FQNNGV. CDR3 sequence reads: CASSILLVDYEQYF. CDR3 nucleotides: TGTGCCAGCAGCATCCTCCTGGTAGACTACGAGCAGTACTTC.

The genes are TRBV6-1 and TRBJ2-5, with TRBD2 as a possible D gene (6 bases). Germline CDR1 reads MNHNS; CDR2 reads SASEGT. The germline V and J ends were trimmed by 7 bases and 5 bases, with 20 bases remaining between them. The CDR3 loop spans 15 amino acids. CDR3 in amino acids: CASIRDPQGGETQYF. The CDR3 coding sequence is TGTGCCAGCATCCGAGACCCTCAGGGAGGTGAGACCCAGTACTTC.

The chain uses TRBV2 and TRBJ2-1, with TRBD2 matching over 12 bases. Germline V gene sequence: CDR1 SNHLY, CDR2 FYNNEI. The trim removed 6 bases at V and 5 bases at J, leaving 2 bases unmatched. The CDR3 sequence is 14 residues long. The CDR3 coding sequence is TGTGCCAGCAGGTGGACTAGCGGGAACAATGAGCAGTTCTTC. Translation gives CASRWTSGNNEQFF.

The chain carries TRBV7-2 and TRBJ2-5; TRBD2 aligns across 14 bases. The length of the CDR3 is 16 residues. Germline V gives CDR1 SGHTA, CDR2 FQGNSA. V shed 8 bases, J shed 5 bases, and the junction held 10 bases outside the gene matches. Here the CDR3 DNA reads TGTGCCAGCTTGGGGACTAGCGGGGGACCCCGGGAGACCCAGTACTTC. Encoded protein: CASLGTSGGPRETQYF.

The chain employs TRBV28 and TRBJ2-5; D possibly corresponds to TRBD2 (6 bases). V was shortened by 5 bases and J by 6 bases, with 13 bases between the two germline ends. The CDR3 sequence is 13 residues long. Germline CDR1 reads MDHEN; CDR2 reads SYDVKM. CDR3 region: CASSPGTPKTQYF. DNA of the CDR3: TGTGCCAGCAGTCCCGGGACTCCCAAGACCCAGTACTTC.

The gene calls are TRBV29-1 and TRBJ2-7; tentative D call: TRBD1 (7 bases). The V and J ends lost 6 bases and 2 bases respectively, with 14 bases between them. This CDR3 contains 13 residues. Germline V CDR1 and CDR2: SQVTM, ANQGSEA. The CDR3, as DNA: TGCAGCGTGGGCCAGGGGGGTACCTACGAGCAGTACTTC. It yields the protein CSVGQGGTYEQYF.

The chain's CDR3 is CASSPQVLGAGNTIYF. The CDR3 region has the DNA TGTGCCAGCAGCCCCCAAGTTCTCGGTGCCGGAAACACCATATATTTT. This chain links TRBV14 with TRBJ1-3; D call uncertain. The V gene lost 4 bases and the J gene lost 4 bases, with 17 bases spanning the gap. CDR1 and CDR2 (germline): SGHDN, FVKESK. The CDR3 loop spans 16 amino acids. The variable domain in full, with the rest retrieved from reference TRBV14 and TRBJ1-3, is EAGVTQFPSHSVIEKGQTVTLRCDPISGHDNLYWYRRVMGKEIKFLLHFVKESKQDESGMPNNRFLAERTGGTYSTLKVQPAELEDSGVYFCASSPQVLGAGNTIYFGEGSWLTVV.

The chain links TRBV7-9 to TRBJ2-5; TRBD2 matches 12 bases. V lost 5 bases and J lost 5; bases outside the gene matches: 9. The germline V gene encodes CDR1 SEHNR and CDR2 FQNEAQ (reference sequence). CDR3 length equals 16 residues. DNA of the CDR3: TGTGCCAGCAGCACCGCCCTAGCGGGGGGGTGGGAGACCCAGTACTTC. Translated, it gives CASSTALAGGWETQYF.

V is TRBV5-1 and J is TRBJ1-4; no firm D call. CDR3 length: 14 residues. Trimming cost V 4 bases and J 3 bases, with 10 bases left between them. Germline V gene data show CDR1 as SGHRS and CDR2 as YFSETQ. The CDR3 coding sequence is TGCGCCAGCAGCCCCGGTAATTCTAATGAAAAACTGTTTTTT. Translating gives CASSPGNSNEKLFF.